This T cell receptor beta chain is from a study of PD-1 blockade in classical Hodgkin lymphoma. Comments on this clone: Its antigen is unidentified.

All patients experienced relapse after autologous stem cell transplantation, and brentuximab vedotin exposure was variable. Libraries were prepared by immunoSEQ multiplex PCR; TCRdb keeps only in-frame clonotypes and omits some of them. Of some 93,000 clones in the sample, approximately 89% are singletons; the top ten hold around a tenth. Study results and limitations: Reported baseline diversity: healthy donors highest, relapsed/refractory patients lowest. Some patients began nivolumab under 1 year after ASCT. These patients were excluded from later analyses.

The CDR3 has 15 residues. The V and J ends lost 11 bases and 2 bases respectively, with 20 bases between them. In germline, CDR1 is WNHNN, CDR2 SYGVQD (reference sequence). The V gene is TRBV10-1, the J gene TRBJ2-3; perhaps D is TRBD1 or TRBD2 (5 bases each). Sequenced material: peripheral blood mononuclear cells (PBMCs), taken before the second cycle of nivolumab. This receptor was identified in a human donor with classical Hodgkin lymphoma. CDR3 bases: TGCGCCGCTTTCGGGACCCCGAGCTCCACAGATACGCAGTATTTT. Amino acid sequence: CAAFGTPSSTDTQYF.